One sample yielded the 25 T cell receptor beta chains listed below, sequenced in a study of shared clonotypes between healthy human individuals. The assay was immunoSEQ multiplex PCR, and TCRdb's table has in-frame clones only and misses some. The data contain fewer than 3 million clones, 85% to 95% of them singletons. Sequenced: naive CD4+ T cells from PBMCs. The subset denotes: CD45RA+ positively selected. The origin of the receptors is a man younger than 30 in good health. Some clones in this sample may be carry-over from other donors' samples.

This chain connects TRBV2 to TRBJ1-2; tentatively, D is TRBD1 (5 bases). Between the trimmed V and J ends, which lost 1 base and 6 bases, there was a span of 9 bases. CDR1 is SNHLY, CDR2 FYNNEI, per germline. This CDR3 contains 13 residues. CDR3 loop: CASSEGQSDGYTF. As DNA, the CDR3 is TGTGCCAGCAGTGAAGGACAGTCCGATGGCTACACCTTC.

The gene calls are TRBV19 and TRBJ2-3, with D possibly matching TRBD1 (6 bases). The CDR3 spans 14 residues. The V end was cut by 5 bases, the J end by 1 base, with 10 bases between. Germline-derived CDR1 and CDR2 are LNHDA and SQIVND (reference sequence). The CDR3 protein is CASSLRQGTDTQYF. The CDR3 bases are TGTGCCAGTAGTTTGCGACAGGGCACAGATACGCAGTATTTT.

The V gene is TRBV2, the J gene TRBJ2-5; D uncertain. Between the trimmed V and J ends, which lost 6 bases and 5 bases, there was a span of 16 bases. Germline lookup yields CDR1 SNHLY and CDR2 FYNNEI. The CDR3 is 14 residues long. DNA for the CDR3: TGTGCCAGCAGCCAGGACCAACGCCCCGAGACCCAGTACTTC. This codes for CASSQDQRPETQYF.

This sequence joins TRBV7-2 and TRBJ2-7, with D possibly TRBD2 on 7 matching bases. Trimming took off 0 bases at V and 6 bases at J, with 12 bases between the two ends. Germline V gene lookup returns CDR1 SGHTA and CDR2 FQGNSA. The CDR3 extends over 14 amino acids. The DNA of the CDR3 is TGTGCCAGCAGCTTAGCGGGAGGGGGGCGCGAGCAGTACTTC. Its protein is CASSLAGGGREQYF.

V gene TRBV29-1 combines with J gene TRBJ1-1; D is undetermined. CDR1 and CDR2 (germline): SQVTM, ANQGSEA. V lost 1 base to trimming and J lost 3 bases, with 9 bases between them. The CDR3 has 13 amino acids. The CDR3 bases are TGCAGCGTTGAAGGCATAGCCGACACTGAAGCTTTCTTT. This gives the protein CSVEGIADTEAFF.

This chain links TRBV4-2 with TRBJ2-3, with 9 positions matching TRBD2. With V trimmed by 3 bases and J by 7 bases, 11 bases remained unmatched. CDR1 and CDR2 (germline): LGHNA, YNFKEQ. The CDR3 is made up of 16 amino acids. The CDR3 region has the DNA TGTGCCAGCAGCCAGCGACTAGCGGTCCCGGAAAATACGCAGTATTTT. Translation gives CASSQRLAVPENTQYF.

This clone was seen only once. The sample holds other DNA sequences that translate to the same CDR3. V and J are TRBV6-5 and TRBJ2-7; 10 nucleotides match TRBD1. CDR3 size: 15 residues. V shed 2 bases, J shed 3 bases, and the junction held 4 bases outside the gene matches. Germline loops: CDR1 MNHEY, CDR2 SVGAGI. In DNA, the CDR3 is TGTGCCAGCAGTTACCGGGACAGGGGTCTCTACGAGCAGTACTTC. The encoded protein is CASSYRDRGLYEQYF.

The chain recombines TRBV18 with TRBJ1-3; D remains ambiguous. This CDR3 has 14 residues. In germline, CDR1 is KGHSH, CDR2 LQKENI. V was shortened by 3 bases and J by 2 bases, with 8 bases between the two germline ends. CDR3 DNA sequence: TGTGCCAGCTCACCTTCATGGGCTGGAAACACCATATATTTT. As protein: CASSPSWAGNTIYF.

The chain is built from TRBV6-5 and TRBJ2-7; D call uncertain. The CDR3 has 15 residues. CDR1 is MNHEY and CDR2 is SVGAGI in the germline V gene. V was shortened by 1 base and J by 2 bases, with 12 bases between the two germline ends. CDR3 region: CASSYFSSAPYEQYF. The CDR3 DNA reads TGTGCCAGCAGTTACTTTTCGAGTGCCCCCTACGAGCAGTACTTC.

This clone was seen just once. The chain links TRBV2 to TRBJ2-3; D call uncertain. This CDR3 region has 15 residues. V was cut by 3 bases and J by 1 base, with 11 bases left in between. Germline V gives CDR1 SNHLY, CDR2 FYNNEI. Written as DNA, the CDR3 is TGTGCCAGCAGTGAGCTAGGAAGCCGCACAGATACGCAGTATTTT. Protein: CASSELGSRTDTQYF. Complete variable domain (other parts from reference TRBV2 and TRBJ2-3): EPEVTQTPSHQVTQMGQEVILRCVPISNHLYFYWYRQILGQKVEFLVSFYNNEISEKSEIFDDQFSVERPDGSNFTLKIRSTKLEDSAMYFCASSELGSRTDTQYFGPGTRLTVL.

V is TRBV18 and J is TRBJ2-3; D gene uncertain. Germline values: CDR1 KGHSH, CDR2 LQKENI. The CDR3 is 16 amino acids. V was pared by 2 bases and J by 6 bases, with 18 bases between. The CDR3 nucleotides are TGTGCCAGCTCACCATTGCCCCGTCCATCCGGCGATACGCAGTATTTT. It yields the protein CASSPLPRPSGDTQYF. The full variable domain, its missing parts supplied by reference TRBV18 and TRBJ2-3, is NAGVMQNPRHLVRRRGQEARLRCSPMKGHSHVYWYRQLPEEGLKFMVYLQKENIIDESGMPKERFSAEFPKEGPSILRIQQVVRGDSAAYFCASSPLPRPSGDTQYFGPGTRLTVL.

This rearrangement joins TRBV27 to TRBJ1-2; tentatively, D is TRBD1 (5 bases). This CDR3 spans 16 amino acids. V dropped 3 bases and J dropped 3 bases, with 17 bases sitting between them. The germline V gene has CDR1 MNHEY and CDR2 SMNVEV (reference sequence). CDR3: CASSLSQGEGHYGYTF. CDR3 nucleotides: TGTGCCAGCAGTTTGAGTCAGGGAGAAGGGCACTATGGCTACACCTTC.

Only one count was recorded for this clone. V is TRBV2 and J is TRBJ2-6; D call uncertain. Per the germline V gene, CDR1 is SNHLY and CDR2 is FYNNEI. V was trimmed by 4 bases and J by 12 bases, leaving 7 bases between them. The CDR3 consists of 11 residues. The CDR3 here is CASSGFGVLTF. In nucleotides, the CDR3 is TGTGCCAGCAGTGGATTTGGCGTCCTGACTTTC.

The CDR3 coding sequence is TGTGCCAGCAGTTTGACTAGCGGTTGGGAGCAGTACTTC. Protein: CASSLTSGWEQYF. The rearrangement uses TRBV28 and TRBJ2-5, with 9 bases identical to TRBD2. Germline V gives CDR1 MDHEN, CDR2 SYDVKM. V lost 3 bases and J lost 11; bases outside the gene matches: 7. The CDR3 totals 13 residues.

The genes are TRBV2 and TRBJ2-3; TRBD1 agrees at 8 bases. Germline CDR1 reads SNHLY; CDR2 reads FYNNEI. The V segment lost 6 bases and the J segment 4 bases; nucleotides outside the gene matches: 3. The CDR3 sequence is 13 residues long. CDR3 sequence reads: CASRDREADTQYF. Here the CDR3 DNA reads TGTGCCAGCAGGGACAGGGAAGCAGATACGCAGTATTTT.

The V call is TRBV10-3, the J call TRBJ1-1; the D gene is possibly TRBD1 (5 bases). V was shortened by 0 bases and J by 8 bases, with 10 bases between the two germline ends. The CDR3 has 13 residues. Per the germline V gene, CDR1 is ENHRY and CDR2 is SYGVKD. The CDR3 loop reads CAISESTGLEAFF. DNA of the CDR3: TGTGCCATCAGTGAGTCTACAGGCCTGGAAGCTTTCTTT.

The chain couples TRBV6-5 to TRBJ1-2; 7 nucleotides match TRBD1. With 7 bases clipped from V and 8 bases from J, the junction kept 13 bases outside the gene matches. The germline gives CDR1 MNHEY, CDR2 SVGAGI. There are 14 residues in the CDR3. The CDR3 sequence: CASTRMAGGRGYTF. The CDR3 DNA reads TGTGCCAGCACCCGCATGGCAGGGGGAAGGGGCTACACCTTC.

The chain employs TRBV5-4 and TRBJ2-2; 8 nucleotides match TRBD2. The CDR3 sequence is 15 residues long. Germline CDR1 SGHNT, CDR2 YYREEE (reference sequence). V lost 4 bases, J lost 4 bases, and 6 bases stayed unmatched. CDR3 sequence reads: CASSPGGPSTGELFF. In DNA, the CDR3 is TGTGCCAGCAGCCCGGGGGGGCCGAGCACCGGGGAGCTGTTTTTT.

The DNA for the CDR3 is TGTGCCAGCAGCCAAGGGGGACAGGGTTACACTGAAGCTTTCTTT. Translating it yields CASSQGGQGYTEAFF. The rearrangement uses TRBV28 and TRBJ1-1, with 9 bases lining up with TRBD1. The CDR3 extends over 15 amino acids. CDR1 and CDR2 (germline): MDHEN, SYDVKM. The V gene end was trimmed by 6 bases and the J gene end by 3 bases; junction bases not matched to a gene: 8.

The chain employs TRBV19 and TRBJ2-6; 7 bases match TRBD1. Germline V lookup: CDR1 LNHDA, CDR2 SQIVND (reference sequence). The CDR3 runs to 17 residues. The J segment lost 1 base and the V segment lost 7 bases, leaving 10 bases of the junction unmatched. In DNA form, the CDR3 reads TGTGCCAGTAAGTCGGGACAGTCGATTTCTGGGGCCAACGTCCTGACTTTC. Amino acid sequence: CASKSGQSISGANVLTF.

This chain connects TRBV5-1 to TRBJ1-1; D not resolved. Germline V gives CDR1 SGHRS, CDR2 YFSETQ. There are 14 residues in the CDR3. V lost 3 bases and J lost 4, with 13 bases in between. The CDR3 here is CASSSIPDGTEAFF. As DNA, the CDR3 is TGCGCCAGCAGCTCTATCCCCGATGGCACTGAAGCTTTCTTT.

The chain carries TRBV9 and TRBJ1-1, with 7 bases lining up with TRBD1. The CDR3 extends over 14 amino acids. V was clipped by 5 bases and J by 1 base; unmatched bases: 5. Germline V lookup: CDR1 SGDLS, CDR2 YYNGEE. The CDR3 DNA sequence: TGTGCCAGCAGTCACAGGGGTCAGAACACTGAAGCTTTCTTT. Translation: CASSHRGQNTEAFF. The full variable domain, in which reference TRBV9 and TRBJ1-1 provide the parts outside the CDR3, is DSGVTQTPKHLITATGQRVTLRCSPRSGDLSVYWYQQSLDQGLQFLIQYYNGEERAKGNILERFSAQQFPDLHSELNLSSLELGDSALYFCASSHRGQNTEAFFGQGTRLTVV.

Here the CDR3 DNA reads TGTGCCAGCAGCCCCTCGAATCGAGCCGGGGCCAAAAACATTCAGTACTTC. Its protein product is CASSPSNRAGAKNIQYF. The chain carries TRBV7-2 and TRBJ2-4; D not resolved. Deletions cut 5 bases from V and 1 base from J, with 18 bases between. The CDR3 sequence is 17 residues long. Germline assignment: CDR1 SGHTA and CDR2 FQGNSA.

V gene TRBV19 combines with J gene TRBJ2-7, with 7 bases fitting TRBD1. The J segment lost 3 bases and the V segment lost 4 bases, leaving 18 bases of the junction unmatched. This CDR3 spans 18 amino acids. Per the germline V gene, CDR1 is LNHDA and CDR2 is SQIVND (reference sequence). As DNA, the CDR3 is TGTGCCAGTAGTACCCTGGGGGCACCGGGACAGAAGGACTACGAGCAGTACTTC. It specifies CASSTLGAPGQKDYEQYF.

This chain joins TRBV18 and TRBJ1-2; maybe TRBD1 (6 bases). Per germline, CDR1 KGHSH and CDR2 LQKENI. The CDR3 is 15 amino acids. V shed 3 bases and J shed 2 bases, with 13 bases lying between them. The CDR3 coding sequence is TGTGCCAGCTCACCGGCAGGGGCCTCCAACTATGGCTACACCTTC. Translating it yields CASSPAGASNYGYTF.